Listed below are T cell receptor beta chains from one sample, sequenced in a study of regulatory T cells in long-lasting Graves disease. Each CDR3 protein is one row after TCRdb ran MiXCR on the multiplex PCR reads. The sample contains 300,000 to 450,000 distinct CDR3 sequences, roughly 15% of which appear only once. Source: peripheral blood mononuclear cells (PBMCs), taken at new diagnosis, from a patient treated with antithyroid drugs. These receptors were collected from a female donor with Graves disease. Both conserved end residues are part of each CDR3. The D gene is left open where the match is weak. Size values are once, few and many counts, or a class for expanded clones, and some rows have none.

many,-,TRBJ1-1,TRBV2,TGTGCCAGCAGTGGAGACATAGGAGGAGCTTTCTTT,CASSGDIGGAFF
few,TRBD2,TRBJ2-5,TRBV6-9,TGTGCCAGCAGTGATTCGAGCGGGGTGGCAGAGACCCAGTACTTC,CASSDSSGVAETQYF
many,-,TRBJ1-1,TRBV7-6,TGTGCCAGCAGTATAATCCCTGAAGCTTTCTTT,CASSIIPEAFF
many,TRBD1,TRBJ2-3,TRBV3-1,TGTGCCAGCAGCCAACTTACCGGGACAGGGAAAACAGATACGCAGTATTTT,CASSQLTGTGKTDTQYF
-,-,TRBJ1-2,TRBV25-1,TGTGCCAGCAGTGAATGGAAGGAACATGCCTATGGCTACACCTTC,CASSEWKEHAYGYTF
many,-,TRBJ2-7,TRBV20-1,TGCAGTGCTAGCGCGGCCGACTCCTACGAGCAGTACTTC,CSASAADSYEQYF
many,-,TRBJ1-1,TRBV20-1,TGCAGTGCTAGAGATCTAGGGGGGTACGAAACTGAAGCTTTCTTT,CSARDLGGYETEAFF
many,-,TRBJ2-3,TRBV3-1,TGTGCCAGCAGCCAGTCGGGCACAGATACGCAGTATTTT,CASSQSGTDTQYF
many,-,TRBJ1-1,TRBV27,TGTGCCAGCAGTTTCAACCGGGCTAATGAAGCTTTCTTT,CASSFNRANEAFF
-,-,TRBJ1-6,TRBV10-2,TGCGCCAGCAGTGAGAGGGAGGGAACCTATAATTCACCCCTCCACTTT,CASSEREGTYNSPLHF
few,-,TRBJ2-1,TRBV6-2/TRBV6-3,TGTGCCAGCAGTTACACCACTCATCAGAGCTCCTACAATGAGCAGTTCTTC,CASSYTTHQSSYNEQFF
-,-,TRBJ1-4,TRBV19,TGTGCCAGTAGACCCTTACAGGGATTGGAAACTAATGAAAAACTGTTTTTT,CASRPLQGLETNEKLFF
-,TRBD1,TRBJ2-7,TRBV12-3/TRBV12-4,TGTGCCAGCAGTCATCCGGGACAGGGGTTCGAGCAGTACTTC,CASSHPGQGFEQYF
-,-,TRBJ1-5,TRBV20-1,TGCAGTGCTAGAAGTTCGGGTTCTAGCAATCAGCCCCAGCATTTT,CSARSSGSSNQPQHF
many,TRBD1,TRBJ1-4,TRBV12-5,TGTGCTAGTGGTTTGACCCGTCAATTTTTTGGGACAGGGGGCACCCCTCTTGACGTTGAAAAACTGTTTTTT,CASGLTRQFFGTGGTPLDVEKLFF